This T cell receptor (beta chain) is from a study of CD8+CD57+ T cells in acquired aplastic anemia. There are 14 residues in the CDR3. V lost 4 bases, J lost 0 bases, and 9 bases lay in between. CDR1 and CDR2 (germline): KGHSH, LQKENI. It was genomic DNA that served as the template for profiling TCR beta VDJ and CDR3. Each CDR3 protein gets one entry after TCRdb re-called the reads with MiXCR. The data contain 160,000 or so distinct CDR3 sequences, 47% of them seen just once; the ten biggest clones take up roughly 1.1%. Patients included in sequencing had previously demonstrated CD8+CD57+ cell expansion by flow cytometry.

The sample was sorted CD4+, CD8+, or CD8+CD57+ T cells (not recorded which) from PBMCs. This rearrangement joins TRBV18 to TRBJ1-1; D gene ambiguous. The sequence derives from a human donor with aplastic anemia. CDR3 DNA sequence: TGTGCCAGCTCACAGGCTACAGTGAACACTGAAGCTTTCTTT. This codes for CASSQATVNTEAFF.